The 5 T cell receptor beta chains presented below share a single source sample, sequenced in a study of cytomegalovirus exposure and HLA in healthy donors. Assay: immunoSEQ multiplex PCR; the TCRdb copy retains only in-frame clones and omits some. The sample has about 54,000 clones, over 85% seen once. Input material: PBMCs. The receptors were gathered from a woman aged 18-30 years in good health and CMV-seropositive.

The genes are TRBV18 and TRBJ1-4, with 7 bases fitting TRBD1. Looked up from germline, CDR1 is KGHSH and CDR2 is LQKENI. This CDR3 comprises 16 residues. J lost 3 bases, V lost 5 bases, and 9 bases had no gene match. The CDR3 DNA sequence: TGTGCCAGCTCATCTATGAAGGGACAGTCTAATGAAAAACTGTTTTTT. Translated: CASSSMKGQSNEKLFF. Supplemented by reference TRBV18 and TRBJ1-4, the full variable domain reads NAGVMQNPRHLVRRRGQEARLRCSPMKGHSHVYWYRQLPEEGLKFMVYLQKENIIDESGMPKERFSAEFPKEGPSILRIQQVVRGDSAAYFCASSSMKGQSNEKLFFGSGTQLSVL.

The V gene is TRBV11-2, the J gene TRBJ2-3; 13 positions match TRBD2. Germline V gene data show CDR1 as SGHAT and CDR2 as FQNNGV. The CDR3 loop spans 15 amino acids. The V and J ends lost 5 bases and 6 bases, in that order; junction bases with no gene match: 5. CDR3 sequence reads: CASSVTSGGGDTQYF. The CDR3 region has the DNA TGTGCCAGCAGCGTTACTAGCGGGGGGGGTGATACGCAGTATTTT.

The chain links TRBV5-1 to TRBJ2-1; 8 bases agree with TRBD2. Losses at the gene ends were 1 base for V and 1 base for J; bases not matched to a gene: 7. The CDR3 contains 17 residues. Germline CDR1 reads SGHRS; CDR2 reads YFSETQ. The CDR3 loop is CASSLFVSGGSYNEQFF. The CDR3 nucleotides read TGCGCCAGCAGCTTGTTCGTAAGCGGGGGTTCCTACAATGAGCAGTTCTTC.

This chain joins TRBV5-8 and TRBJ1-2; no definite D call. CDR3 length: 11 residues. Trimming took 4 bases from V and 7 from J, leaving 8 bases between them. Germline V lookup: CDR1 SGHTS, CDR2 YDEGEE. CDR3 amino acids: CASSPGLGYTF. DNA for the CDR3: TGTGCCAGCAGCCCAGGTCTTGGCTACACCTTC.

The CDR3 DNA reads TGTGCTAGTTCCGCCAGGAACCAAGAGACCCAGTACTTC. Residues: CASSARNQETQYF. V usage is TRBV12-5 and J usage is TRBJ2-5, with unresolved D. The CDR3 has 13 amino acids. The germline V gene encodes CDR1 LGHNT and CDR2 FRNRAP. V gave up 8 bases and J gave up 0 bases, with 10 bases separating them.